This TCR beta chain was recorded in a study of T cells after yellow fever vaccination. Whole-study context: Where fractions had low cell numbers, libraries were prepared from them with the SMART-Seq v4 Ultra Low Input RNA kit. General study findings and limits: Once the booster was given, most primary-vaccination clones reappeared, at roughly 96% for CD4 and over 85% for CD8.

Regarding this clonotype: The antigen remains undetermined.

TCRdb called the 5' RACE reads again in MiXCR, with one record for every CDR3 protein. The data show around 590,000 distinct CDR3 sequences, around an eighth seen once. The CDR3 length is 13 residues. Germline lookup yields CDR1 SGHAT and CDR2 FQNNGV. V usage is TRBV11-2 and J usage is TRBJ2-7; D remains ambiguous. Gene TRBJ2-1 matches the end of the DNA better, so the J call may be wrong. The receptor was derived from a man aged 25-45 years who received the YFV17D yellow fever vaccine. This material consisted of PBMCs, taken on the day of the yellow fever booster vaccination. Here the CDR3 DNA reads TGTGCCAGCAGCTTAGACACGTTTTACGAGCAGTTCTTC. Translating it yields CASSLDTFYEQFF.